This record concerns one TCR beta chain sequence. The clone's antigen remains unknown. There are no base qualities to consult, and no much larger clone falls within one base. One collaborating source in Seattle enrolled patients while the patients were actively infected and followed the patients over time throughout the course of disease. Collaborating institutions collected whole blood in K2EDTA tubes following their own protocols. Collaborator samples were shipped for TCRbeta analysis as frozen whole blood, isolated PBMCs, or DNA extracted from either sample type. The immunoSEQ Assay, a bias-controlled multiplex PCR, was used to amplify TCRbeta CDR3 regions from genomic DNA. The source study handled its data this way. The number of nucleated cells in each sample was estimated from the amplification of reference gene primers within the assay. To quantify the absolute abundance of each unique TCRbeta CDR3 rearrangement, sequence reads were collapsed and filtered. For each sample, productive Simpson clonality was calculated as the square root of Simpson's diversity index across productive rearrangements. TCRdb mirrors the immuneACCESS table, restricted to in-frame sequences. Some clones are absent from its copies; in checked studies, under half trace to an unresolved V gene, and the reason for the others is unknown. D and trimming come from the DNA, and the V and J calls and clone size come from that table. This sample is represented by hundreds of thousands of clones; around 89% of them were singletons. Around 12% of the sample is taken by the ten largest.

This entry is derived from a study of blood T cell repertoires in COVID-19 (TCRdb year 2020). Concerning the study at large: Samples from collaborators originated in the United States, Italy and Spain and spanned both the acute and convalescent phases of COVID-19. The material from the prospective study consisted of cDNA or gDNA derived from T cells, B-cell-depleted T cells, or PBMCs. Deeply sampled blood TCRbeta repertoires from subjects exposed to, actively infected with, or recovered from COVID-19 were included in the dataset. A freely available public database, intended as a resource for researchers studying the immune response to SARS-CoV-2, is where the repertoires were released. The samples were drawn from two sources: the first 160 participants of the ongoing ImmuneRACE study, and 1,200 or so subjects contributed by 6 global collaborators. The sample metadata nearly always contained a de-identified subject ID, COVID-19 status, age in years and sex. HLA class I and class II types, where available, came from metadata supplied by the sample provider rather than from assay-based typing. Findings and caveats that apply to the study as a whole: Clinical and demographic metadata were provided uncurated, with the amount varying by source and participant.

Sequenced material: peripheral blood. This receptor was obtained from a woman between 50 and 59 years old with COVID-19, enrolled during active disease.

The bases are TGTGCCAGCTCACACAACCCAGGGGTGGTTAATGAAAAACTGTTTTTT. It translates to CASSHNPGVVNEKLFF. This chain is built from TRBV18 and TRBJ1-4; perhaps TRBD1 is the D gene, with 6 bases matching. Trimming removed 4 bases from V and 4 bases from J, leaving 16 bases between the germline ends. CDR1 and CDR2 are read off the germline V gene as KGHSH and LQKENI. From cysteine to phenylalanine, the CDR3 is 16 amino acids long. Only CDR3 DNA is held: 48 bases, read in frame from base 1.